The 29 T cell receptor beta chains given below trace back to one sample, sequenced in a study of shared clonotypes between healthy human individuals. Only in-frame clones appear in the TCRdb table, and some are missing; sequencing was by immunoSEQ multiplex PCR. The sample yields a few hundred thousand clones, roughly 84% seen once. The sequenced material came from memory CD8+ T cells sorted from blood. Subset noted: CD45RO+ cells pooled with CCR7-negative TemRA cells. All receptors come from a man aged 18 to 30 in good health.

The rearrangement uses TRBV4-1 and TRBJ1-2; possible D gene TRBD1, 6 bases. This CDR3 spans 18 amino acids. CDR1 MGHRA and CDR2 YSYEKL come from the germline V gene. The V end lost 4 bases, the J end lost 7 bases, and 28 bases lay between the germline ends. CDR3 loop: CASSPRVRLLENRVGYTF. DNA for the CDR3: TGCGCCAGCAGCCCGAGGGTCCGTCTTTTGGAGAACAGGGTTGGCTACACCTTC.

The rearrangement joins TRBV5-4 to TRBJ2-7; TRBD2 is a possible D gene (6 bases). CDR3 size: 14 residues. CDR1 is SGHNT, CDR2 YYREEE, per germline (reference sequence). The germline V and J ends were trimmed by 0 bases and 2 bases, with 9 bases remaining between them. CDR3: CASSLAGVTYEQYF. The DNA for the CDR3 is TGTGCCAGCAGCTTGGCGGGGGTCACCTACGAGCAGTACTTC.

The gene calls are TRBV6-1 and TRBJ2-7; TRBD1 matches at 7 bases. The CDR3 runs to 19 residues. From germline, CDR1 is MNHNS and CDR2 SASEGT. J lost 0 bases, V lost 0 bases, and 14 bases had no gene match. The CDR3: CASSEAAFASGQRSYEQYF. The DNA for the CDR3 is TGTGCCAGCAGTGAAGCTGCATTTGCGTCGGGACAGCGCTCCTACGAGCAGTACTTC.

The rearrangement links TRBV5-4 to TRBJ1-1; D is uncertain. The CDR3 has 16 amino acids. From germline, CDR1 is SGHNT and CDR2 YYREEE (reference sequence). V lost 1 base and J lost 2, with 15 bases in between. CDR3: CASSLTGLSYNTEAFF. DNA for the CDR3: TGTGCCAGCAGCTTGACTGGGTTGTCATATAACACTGAAGCTTTCTTT. Full variable domain (outside the CDR3, taken from reference TRBV5-4 and TRBJ1-1): ETGVTQSPTHLIKTRGQQVTLRCSSQSGHNTVSWYQQALGQGPQFIFQYYREEENGRGNFPPRFSGLQFPNYSSELNVNALELDDSALYLCASSLTGLSYNTEAFFGQGTRLTVV.

The genes are TRBV13 and TRBJ1-2, with D unresolved. Germline loops: CDR1 PRHDT, CDR2 FYEKMQ (reference sequence). V was shortened by 1 base and J by 3 bases, with 15 bases between the two germline ends. The CDR3 totals 16 residues. The CDR3 DNA sequence: TGTGCCAGCAGCTTAGAAGGAGATCTACGGGACTATGGCTACACCTTC. Translated, it gives CASSLEGDLRDYGYTF.

V gene TRBV7-9 combines with J gene TRBJ2-1; D uncertain. V lost 6 bases and J lost 0, with 12 bases in between. The CDR3 spans 15 residues. CDR1 SEHNR and CDR2 FQNEAQ come from the germline V gene (reference sequence). The CDR3 DNA reads TGTGCCAGCAGTCCTCTCCGACTCTCCTACAATGAGCAGTTCTTC. Translated: CASSPLRLSYNEQFF. Full variable domain (remainder filled in from reference TRBV7-9 and TRBJ2-1): DTGVSQNPRHKITKRGQNVTFRCDPISEHNRLYWYRQTLGQGPEFLTYFQNEAQLEKSRLLSDRFSAERPKGSFSTLEIQRTEQGDSAMYLCASSPLRLSYNEQFFGPGTRLTVL.

This chain uses TRBV7-2 with TRBJ2-7; TRBD2 matches 12 bases. This CDR3 has 15 amino acids. V shed 4 bases and J 3 bases; nucleotides not matched to a gene: 4. Germline V gene sequence: CDR1 SGHTA, CDR2 FQGNSA. CDR3 protein: CASSSQTSGGYEQYF. The CDR3, as DNA: TGTGCCAGCAGCTCACAGACTAGCGGGGGCTACGAGCAGTACTTC.

The count of this clone is one. This chain uses TRBV11-1 with TRBJ2-7; TRBD1 matches at 7 bases. After removal of 5 bases from V and 5 bases from J, the junction contained 6 bases not matched to a gene. CDR1 and CDR2 (germline): SGHAT, FQDESV (reference sequence). The CDR3 totals 13 residues. This chain's CDR3 is CASSTNTGDEQYF. In DNA, the CDR3 is TGTGCCAGCAGCACCAATACAGGGGACGAGCAGTACTTC.

The V and J genes are TRBV7-9 and TRBJ1-1; the D gene is possibly TRBD1 (5 bases). The CDR3 runs 16 residues. The V gene's germline CDR1 is SEHNR and CDR2 FQNEAQ (reference sequence). Trimming took 5 bases from V and 0 from J, leaving 16 bases between them. The CDR3 nucleotides are TGTGCCAGCAGCCCCCCGCCCGCAGGGATGAACACTGAAGCTTTCTTT. It translates to CASSPPPAGMNTEAFF.

The chain carries TRBV7-9 and TRBJ1-2, with unresolved D. This CDR3 has 14 amino acids. Per germline, CDR1 SEHNR and CDR2 FQNEAQ (reference sequence). V shed 1 base and J shed 4 bases, with 10 bases lying between them. The CDR3 loop is CASSLGVISYGYTF. The CDR3 DNA follows: TGTGCCAGCAGCTTAGGGGTGATAAGCTATGGCTACACCTTC.

This clone was observed once. The rearrangement links TRBV6-5 to TRBJ1-2, with D possibly matching TRBD1 (5 bases). There are 13 residues in the CDR3. The V gene lost 6 bases and the J gene lost 6 bases, with 14 bases spanning the gap. Germline CDR1 reads MNHEY; CDR2 reads SVGAGI. DNA of the CDR3: TGTGCCAGCAGATCTCAGGGATCGGATGGCTACACCTTC. It codes for CASRSQGSDGYTF.

V gene TRBV6-1 combines with J gene TRBJ1-2; maybe TRBD1 (6 bases). Germline V lookup: CDR1 MNHNS, CDR2 SASEGT. V was trimmed by 1 base and J by 6 bases, leaving 12 bases between them. This CDR3 spans 14 amino acids. The CDR3: CASSEVQGLNGYTF. In DNA, the CDR3 is TGTGCCAGCAGTGAAGTACAGGGACTCAATGGCTACACCTTC.

The chain is built from TRBV4-1 and TRBJ2-7; D is possibly TRBD2 (5 bases). The V and J ends lost 3 bases and 2 bases respectively, with 17 bases between them. Germline assignment: CDR1 MGHRA and CDR2 YSYEKL. This CDR3 is built from 16 residues. This CDR3 reads CASSHTPGTTTYEQYF. Written as DNA, the CDR3 is TGCGCCAGCAGCCATACCCCGGGAACGACAACCTACGAGCAGTACTTC.

The chain combines TRBV11-2 with TRBJ2-5; D ambiguous. CDR1 and CDR2 (germline): SGHAT, FQNNGV. Trimming took off 1 base at V and 5 bases at J, with 8 bases between the two ends. The CDR3 is 13 amino acids. The CDR3 here is CASSLVPLETQYF. The CDR3 nucleotides read TGTGCCAGCAGCTTAGTCCCGTTGGAGACCCAGTACTTC.

The chain is built from TRBV4-2 and TRBJ1-4, with 8 bases that match TRBD1. The CDR3 contains 17 residues. V lost 2 bases, J lost 8 bases, and 13 bases stayed unmatched. Germline V CDR1 and CDR2: LGHNA, YNFKEQ. The CDR3, as DNA: TGTGCCAGCAGCCAAACACGGACAGGGTTACGCCGGGAAAAACTGTTTTTT. Translation gives CASSQTRTGLRREKLFF.

CDR3 amino acids: CASSLDHTGELFF. CDR3 nucleotide sequence: TGTGCCAGCAGTTTAGATCACACCGGGGAGCTGTTTTTT. The chain carries TRBV27 and TRBJ2-2; the D is unclear. Germline V gene data show CDR1 as MNHEY and CDR2 as SMNVEV (reference sequence). The CDR3 length is 13 residues. V was clipped by 2 bases and J by 3 bases, with 4 bases between them.

The chain joins TRBV6-5 to TRBJ2-7; a possible D gene is TRBD2 (5 bases). V was shortened by 2 bases and J by 2 bases, with 10 bases between the two germline ends. The V gene's germline CDR1 is MNHEY and CDR2 SVGAGI. This CDR3 has 14 amino acids. CDR3 nucleotides: TGTGCCAGCAGTTACGCTCCGACTACCTACGAGCAGTACTTC. The encoded protein is CASSYAPTTYEQYF.

The rearrangement joins TRBV6-1 to TRBJ2-1, with a weak D call TRBD1 (6 bases). The CDR3 extends over 15 amino acids. V lost 3 bases and J lost 3, with 12 bases in between. CDR1 and CDR2 from the germline V gene are MNHNS and SASEGT. The DNA for the CDR3 is TGTGCCAGCAGTGAGCCGGACAGCTTCTACAATGAGCAGTTCTTC. The encoded protein is CASSEPDSFYNEQFF.

This clone appeared a few times. The chain combines TRBV2 with TRBJ2-7; 7 bases map to TRBD2. From germline, CDR1 is SNHLY and CDR2 FYNNEI. This CDR3 has 11 amino acids. Unmatched junction bases numbered 1, after V lost 8 bases and J lost 3 bases. In DNA form, the CDR3 reads TGTGCCAGCTGGGAGGGCTACGAGCAGTACTTC. This translates into CASWEGYEQYF.

The chain uses TRBV9 and TRBJ1-1; D ambiguous. Germline-derived CDR1 and CDR2 are SGDLS and YYNGEE. This CDR3 is 13 amino acids long. V lost 0 bases and J lost 4, with 7 bases in between. DNA of the CDR3: TGTGCCAGCAGCGTAGGCGATTCCACTGAAGCTTTCTTT. Residues: CASSVGDSTEAFF.

The genes are TRBV29-1 and TRBJ1-2; 9 bases fit TRBD1. The CDR3 runs 13 residues. V was pared by 3 bases and J by 6 bases, with 5 bases of the junction left unmatched. Germline CDR1 is SQVTM and CDR2 is ANQGSEA. CDR3 amino acids: CSVDPGQGHGYTF. The DNA for the CDR3 is TGCAGCGTTGACCCGGGACAGGGACATGGCTACACCTTC.

The rearrangement joins TRBV19 to TRBJ1-6; D possibly corresponds to TRBD1 (5 bases). CDR1 is LNHDA, CDR2 SQIVND, per germline (reference sequence). V shed 2 bases and J shed 6 bases, with 17 bases lying between them. This CDR3 contains 17 residues. Here the CDR3 reads CASSISILGLVNSPLHF. CDR3 sequence (DNA): TGTGCCAGTAGTATATCTATTTTGGGACTTGTTAATTCACCCCTCCACTTT.

The V and J genes are TRBV30 and TRBJ2-4; D is unclear. This CDR3 has 15 residues. CDR1 is GTSNPN, CDR2 SVGIG, per germline (reference sequence). Trimming cost V 3 bases and J 0 bases, with 12 bases left between them. The CDR3 DNA is TGTGCCTGGAGCGCTGCGACCTTAGCCAAAAACATTCAGTACTTC. It yields the protein CAWSAATLAKNIQYF. Using reference TRBV30 and TRBJ2-4 for the parts outside the CDR3, the full variable domain is SQTIHQWPATLVQPVGSPLSLECTVEGTSNPNLYWYRQAAGRGLQLLFYSVGIGQISSEVPQNLSASRPQDRQFILSSKKLLLSDSGFYLCAWSAATLAKNIQYFGAGTRLSVL.

The V gene is TRBV7-2, the J gene TRBJ2-7; perhaps TRBD1 as D (6 bases). Deletions cut 6 bases from V and 0 bases from J, with 12 bases between. Per germline, CDR1 SGHTA and CDR2 FQGNSA. The CDR3 sequence is 14 residues long. CDR3 DNA sequence: TGTGCCAGCAGGATTACGACAGGCTCCTACGAGCAGTACTTC. It codes for CASRITTGSYEQYF.

The CDR3 loop is CASSVAIGADSYNEQFF. The DNA for the CDR3 is TGTGCCAGCAGCGTAGCTATAGGGGCGGACTCCTACAATGAGCAGTTCTTC. This sequence joins TRBV9 and TRBJ2-1, with D possibly matching TRBD1 (5 bases). The CDR3 sequence is 17 residues long. V lost 0 bases, J lost 0 bases, and 13 bases lay in between. In germline, CDR1 is SGDLS, CDR2 YYNGEE.

The V gene is TRBV5-1, the J gene TRBJ2-5; TRBD1 matches at 7 bases. V lost 2 bases and J lost 5; bases outside the gene matches: 12. This CDR3 has 16 amino acids. The V gene's germline CDR1 is SGHRS and CDR2 YFSETQ. CDR3: CASSLRETGFEETQYF. CDR3 sequence (DNA): TGCGCCAGCAGCTTAAGAGAGACAGGGTTCGAGGAGACCCAGTACTTC.

The chain carries TRBV6-6 and TRBJ2-3; 8 positions match TRBD2. Germline CDR1 is MNHNY and CDR2 is SVGAGI (reference sequence). V was pared by 2 bases and J by 1 base, with 2 bases of the junction left unmatched. The CDR3 spans 15 residues. In nucleotides, the CDR3 is TGTGCCAGCAGTTACACTAGCGGACGCACAGATACGCAGTATTTT. Residues: CASSYTSGRTDTQYF.

This clone was recorded only once. The CDR3 DNA reads as TGTGCCAGCAGCTTAGATCCGGGGGGGGCCGAGCAGTACTTC. Protein product: CASSLDPGGAEQYF. V and J are TRBV7-6 and TRBJ2-7, with 8 bases fitting TRBD2. J gave up 6 bases and V 1 base, and 5 bases lay outside the gene matches. The germline V gene encodes CDR1 SGHVS and CDR2 FNYEAQ. This CDR3 comprises 14 residues.

At least ten counts were recorded for this clone. Other DNA sequences in the same sample also yield this CDR3. This CDR3 reads CASSPWDNSYEQYF. DNA of the CDR3: TGTGCCAGCAGCCCGTGGGACAACTCCTACGAGCAGTACTTC. The genes are TRBV7-9 and TRBJ2-7; maybe TRBD1 (6 bases). This CDR3 has 14 amino acids. V was trimmed by 5 bases and J by 0 bases, leaving 11 bases between them. Germline V CDR1 and CDR2: SEHNR, FQNEAQ (reference sequence).